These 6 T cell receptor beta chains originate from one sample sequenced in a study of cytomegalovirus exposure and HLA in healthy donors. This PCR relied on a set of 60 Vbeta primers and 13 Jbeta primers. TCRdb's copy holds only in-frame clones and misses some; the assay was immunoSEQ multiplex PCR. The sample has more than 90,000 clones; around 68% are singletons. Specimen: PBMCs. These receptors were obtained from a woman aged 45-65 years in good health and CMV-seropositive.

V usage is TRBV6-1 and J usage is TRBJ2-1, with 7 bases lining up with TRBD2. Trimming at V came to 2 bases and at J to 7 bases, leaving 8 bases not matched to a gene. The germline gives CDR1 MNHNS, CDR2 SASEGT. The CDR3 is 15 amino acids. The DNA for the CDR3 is TGTGCCAGCAGTGAACTAGCGGCAAGAATAAATGAGCAGTTCTTC. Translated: CASSELAARINEQFF.

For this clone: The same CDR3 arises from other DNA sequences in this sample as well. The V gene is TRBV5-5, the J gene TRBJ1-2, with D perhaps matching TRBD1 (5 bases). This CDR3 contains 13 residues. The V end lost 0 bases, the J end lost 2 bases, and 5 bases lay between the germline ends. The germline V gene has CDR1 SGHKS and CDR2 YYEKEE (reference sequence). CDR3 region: CASSLGQNYGYTF. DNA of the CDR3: TGTGCCAGCAGCTTGGGACAGAACTATGGCTACACCTTC.

The DNA for the CDR3 is TGTGCCACCAGCAGCCCGGACAGGGGATTCAACTATGGCTACACCTTC. Translated, it gives CATSSPDRGFNYGYTF. The rearrangement joins TRBV15 to TRBJ1-2, with 9 positions matching TRBD1. V was pared by 3 bases and J by 2 bases, with 7 bases of the junction left unmatched. This CDR3 has 16 residues. CDR1 and CDR2 from the germline V gene are LNHNV and YYDKDF (reference sequence).

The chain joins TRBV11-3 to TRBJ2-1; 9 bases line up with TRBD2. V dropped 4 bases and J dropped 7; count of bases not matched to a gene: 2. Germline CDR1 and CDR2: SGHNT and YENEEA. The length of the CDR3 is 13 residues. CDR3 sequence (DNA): TGTGCCAGCAGCTCGACTAGCGGTAATGAGCAGTTCTTC. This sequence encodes CASSSTSGNEQFF. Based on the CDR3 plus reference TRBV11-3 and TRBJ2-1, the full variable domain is EAGVVQSPRYKIIEKKQPVAFWCNPISGHNTLYWYLQNLGQGPELLIRYENEEAVDDSQLPKDRFSAERLKGVDSTLKIQPAELGDSAVYLCASSSTSGNEQFFGPGTRLTVL.

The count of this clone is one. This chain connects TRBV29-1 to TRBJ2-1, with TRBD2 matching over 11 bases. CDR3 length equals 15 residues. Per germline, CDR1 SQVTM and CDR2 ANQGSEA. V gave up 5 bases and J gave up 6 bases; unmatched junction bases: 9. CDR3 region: CSVPNLGTSGNEQFF. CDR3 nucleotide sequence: TGCAGCGTTCCAAATTTGGGGACTAGCGGCAATGAGCAGTTCTTC.

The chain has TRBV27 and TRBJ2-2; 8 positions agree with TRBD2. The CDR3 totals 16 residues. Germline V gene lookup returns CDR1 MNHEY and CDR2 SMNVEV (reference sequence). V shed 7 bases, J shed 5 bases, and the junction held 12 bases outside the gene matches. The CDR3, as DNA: TGTGCCAGCATTTCCGGGGGGGCGGGTTGGACCGGGGAGCTGTTTTTT. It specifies CASISGGAGWTGELFF.